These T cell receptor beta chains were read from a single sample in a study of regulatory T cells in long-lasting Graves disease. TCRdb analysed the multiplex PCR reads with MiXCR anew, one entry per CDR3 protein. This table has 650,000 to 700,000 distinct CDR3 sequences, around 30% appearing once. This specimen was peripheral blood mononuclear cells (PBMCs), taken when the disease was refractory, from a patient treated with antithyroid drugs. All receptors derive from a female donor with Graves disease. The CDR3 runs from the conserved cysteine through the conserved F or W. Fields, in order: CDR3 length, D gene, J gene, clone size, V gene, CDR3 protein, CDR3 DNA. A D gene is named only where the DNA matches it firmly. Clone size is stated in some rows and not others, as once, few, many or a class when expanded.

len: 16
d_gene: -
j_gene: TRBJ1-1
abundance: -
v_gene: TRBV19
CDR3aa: CASSTTTLIMNTEAFF
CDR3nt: TGTGCCAGTAGTACCACCACCCTCATAATGAACACTGAAGCTTTCTTT

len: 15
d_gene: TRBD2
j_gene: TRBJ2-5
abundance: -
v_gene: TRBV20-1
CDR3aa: CSARASGRAGETQYF
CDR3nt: TGCAGTGCTAGGGCTAGCGGGAGGGCGGGAGAGACCCAGTACTTC

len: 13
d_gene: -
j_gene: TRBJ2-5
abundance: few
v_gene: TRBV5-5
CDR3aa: CASSRNPLETQYF
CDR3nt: TGTGCCAGCAGCCGAAACCCGCTAGAGACCCAGTACTTC

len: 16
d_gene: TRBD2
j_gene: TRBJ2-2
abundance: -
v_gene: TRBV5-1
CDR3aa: CASTFGLAGNTGELFF
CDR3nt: TGCGCCAGCACCTTCGGACTAGCGGGGAACACCGGGGAGCTGTTTTTT

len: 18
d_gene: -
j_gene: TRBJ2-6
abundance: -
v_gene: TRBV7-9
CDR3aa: CASSLWGRGFSGANVLTF
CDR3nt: TGTGCCAGCAGCTTATGGGGCAGAGGATTCTCTGGGGCCAACGTCCTGACTTTC

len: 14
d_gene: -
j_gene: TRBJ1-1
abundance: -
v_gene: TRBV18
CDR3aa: CASSEAAGNTEAFF
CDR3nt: TGTGCCAGCTCAGAAGCGGCGGGGAACACTGAAGCTTTCTTT

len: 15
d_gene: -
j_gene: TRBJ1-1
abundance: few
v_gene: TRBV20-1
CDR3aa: CSARTGGGANTEAFF
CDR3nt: TGCAGTGCTAGAACCGGGGGGGGCGCGAACACTGAAGCTTTCTTT

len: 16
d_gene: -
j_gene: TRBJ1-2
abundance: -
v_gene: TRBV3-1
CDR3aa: CASSQTDILANYGYTF
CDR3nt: TGTGCCAGCAGCCAGACGGACATCTTAGCTAACTATGGCTACACCTTC

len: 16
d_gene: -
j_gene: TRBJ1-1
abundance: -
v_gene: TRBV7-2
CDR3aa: CASSPSGAGANTEAFF
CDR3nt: TGTGCCAGCAGCCCCAGTGGGGCAGGGGCGAACACTGAAGCTTTCTTT

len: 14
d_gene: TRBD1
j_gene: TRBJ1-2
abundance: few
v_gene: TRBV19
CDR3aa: CASRIQGADYGYTF
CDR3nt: TGTGCCAGTAGGATACAGGGGGCGGACTATGGCTACACCTTC

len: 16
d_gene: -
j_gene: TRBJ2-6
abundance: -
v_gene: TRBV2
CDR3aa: CASRSLALGGANVLTF
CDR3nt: TGTGCCAGCAGATCGCTAGCTCTCGGTGGGGCCAACGTCCTGACTTTC

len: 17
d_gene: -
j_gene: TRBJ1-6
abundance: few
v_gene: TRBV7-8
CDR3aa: CASSPTGSLSYNSPLHF
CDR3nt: TGTGCCAGCAGCCCCACCGGATCTCTCTCCTATAATTCACCCCTCCACTTT

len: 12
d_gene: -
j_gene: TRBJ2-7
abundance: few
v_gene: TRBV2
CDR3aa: CASKDEAYEQYF
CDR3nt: TGTGCCAGCAAGGACGAAGCCTACGAGCAGTACTTC

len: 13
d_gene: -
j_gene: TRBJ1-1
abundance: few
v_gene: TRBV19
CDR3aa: CASRPKNRILAFF
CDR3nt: TGTGCCAGTAGACCAAAGAACAGGATTTTGGCTTTCTTT

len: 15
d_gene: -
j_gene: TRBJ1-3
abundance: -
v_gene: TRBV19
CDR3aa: CASSIYRETGNTIYF
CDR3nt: TGTGCCAGTAGTATCTACCGGGAGACTGGAAACACCATATATTTT